The clone carrying this TCR beta chain has just one count. Method: immunoSEQ multiplex PCR; TCRdb's copy keeps in-frame clones and lacks some. The table shows roughly 130,000 clones, with around 87% occurring only once. This specimen comes from a study of T cell responses to AZD1222 COVID-19 vaccine. The CDR3 runs 15 residues. This sequence was found in an adult in good health. This chain joins TRBV21-1 and TRBJ2-7. TRBV21-1 represents a pseudogene. The sample consisted of peripheral blood, taken on day 0 of AZD1222 vaccination. CDR3 residues: CASSKGGPQLYEQYF. The CDR3, as DNA: TGTGCCAGCAGCAAAGGGGGACCGCAACTCTACGAGCAGTACTTC.